This T cell receptor (beta chain) was observed in a study of T-cell reconstitution after alpha-beta-depleted transplantation in children. Notes on the study in general: It was newly produced T cells that mostly accounted for T-cell counts and diversity one year after transplant. Alpha-beta T cells present about two months after transplant were reported to originate from several hundred expanded graft clones. High day-60 TCRbeta diversity in some patients came from surviving recipient T cells and thymic progenitors.

The sample holds a few counts of this clonotype. Its antigen is as yet unknown. For TCRbeta, the library was prepared with unique molecular identifiers. From the PCR reads, TCRdb called clonotypes with MiXCR, one entry per CDR3 protein. The repertoire consists of 530,000 or so distinct CDR3 sequences, with over 20% occurring once and the leading ten covering 30% to 45%. CDR3 length: 13 residues. Germline loops: CDR1 SQVTM, CDR2 ANQGSEA. Unmatched junction bases numbered 9, after V lost 6 bases and J lost 9 bases. The chain uses TRBV29-1 and TRBJ2-1; 9 bases map to TRBD2. The receptor's source is a boy younger than two with Wiskott-Aldrich syndrome, due to receive a stem cell transplant. Sequencing was performed on PBMCs, taken before TCRalphabeta/CD19-depleted stem cell transplant. The CDR3 reads CSVLSGSRVEQFF. The CDR3 DNA sequence: TGCAGCGTCCTTAGCGGGAGTAGGGTTGAGCAGTTCTTC.